This T cell receptor beta chain was obtained from a study of T cell repertoires in cytomegalovirus infection. This clonotype has a count of ten or more. Its antigen remains unknown. Germline loops: CDR1 SGHVS, CDR2 FQNEAQ. The germline V and J ends were trimmed by 1 base and 3 bases, with 13 bases remaining between them. CDR3 length: 16 amino acids. TCRdb passed the reads through MiXCR, listing each CDR3 protein once. Of approximately 130,000 distinct CDR3 sequences listed, roughly a quarter are singletons. The sequence came from a human donor in good health (CMV status not recorded). Some clones in this sample may be carry-over from other donors' samples. The J gene is TRBJ2-1, the V gene TRBV7-8, with D uncertain. Sequenced sample: PBMCs, sequenced either directly or after in vitro stimulation (not recorded which). The DNA for the CDR3 is TGTGCCAGCAGCTTAGATAGAATTTTGGTCTACAATGAGCAGTTCTTC. This gives the protein CASSLDRILVYNEQFF.